The 18 T cell receptor beta chains given below trace back to one sample, sequenced in a study of neurological immune-mediated disorders. Using its own MiXCR run on the 5' RACE reads, TCRdb lists one record per CDR3 protein. Here the sample spans tens of thousands of distinct CDR3 sequences, 12% to 15% being singletons. Sample: PBMCs. These receptors came from a woman between 45 and 65 years old with HTLV-1-associated myelopathy (HAM/TSP).

This clonotype has ten or more counts. V gene TRBV7-2 combines with J gene TRBJ2-5, with 9 nucleotides matching TRBD2. This CDR3 is 15 amino acids long. The germline CDR1 and CDR2 sequences are SGHTA and FQGNSA. V shed 0 bases and J 5 bases; nucleotides not matched to a gene: 4. CDR3 bases: TGTGCCAGCAGCTTAGCCAGCGGGGGGCAGGAGACCCAGTACTTC. It is translated as CASSLASGGQETQYF.

This clonotype was observed at least ten times. The chain recombines TRBV20-1 with TRBJ2-5; 8 positions agree with TRBD1. This CDR3 region has 13 residues. CDR1 and CDR2 from the germline V gene are DFQATT and SNEGSKA (reference sequence). V dropped 6 bases and J dropped 3; count of bases not matched to a gene: 6. CDR3 sequence reads: CSASRTGKETQYF. Written as DNA, the CDR3 is TGCAGTGCCAGTAGGACAGGGAAAGAGACCCAGTACTTC.

This clonotype is categorized as medium-sized. This chain links TRBV10-3 with TRBJ1-4, with D tentatively TRBD1 (5 bases). V was shortened by 2 bases and J by 6 bases, with 7 bases between the two germline ends. This CDR3 spans 13 amino acids. Germline CDR1 and CDR2: ENHRY and SYGVKD. For the CDR3, the DNA is TGTGCCATCAGTGAGGTGGGGGATGAAAAACTGTTTTTT. It specifies CAISEVGDEKLFF.

This clonotype was observed at least ten times. The V and J genes are TRBV5-5 and TRBJ2-5, with D perhaps being TRBD1 or TRBD2 (5 bases each). Trimming removed 4 bases at V and 2 bases at J, with 15 bases between. Germline CDR1 is SGHKS and CDR2 is YYEKEE (reference sequence). CDR3 size: 15 residues. CDR3 DNA sequence: TGTGCCAGCAGCCCTCGGACATGGGGGCAAGAGACCCAGTACTTC. As protein: CASSPRTWGQETQYF.

This clonotype was counted ten times or more. The V and J genes are TRBV19 and TRBJ1-6, with 7 bases that match TRBD1. Germline trimming cut 2 bases from V and 7 bases from J; bases unmatched to any gene: 5. Germline CDR1 LNHDA, CDR2 SQIVND (reference sequence). This CDR3 is built from 15 residues. CDR3 DNA sequence: TGTGCCAGTAGTATATGGGACAGCTTGAATTCACCCCTCCACTTT. It codes for CASSIWDSLNSPLHF. Filled out from reference TRBV19 and TRBJ1-6, the complete variable domain reads DGGITQSPKYLFRKEGQNVTLSCEQNLNHDAMYWYRQDPGQGLRLIYYSQIVNDFQKGDIAEGYSVSREKKESFPLTVTSAQKNPTAFYLCASSIWDSLNSPLHFGNGTRLTVT.

This clonotype has at least ten counts. The chain couples TRBV9 to TRBJ2-5; 7 bases agree with TRBD1. Germline values: CDR1 SGDLS, CDR2 YYNGEE. The V and J ends lost 4 bases and 4 bases, in that order; junction bases with no gene match: 10. CDR3 length: 15 amino acids. For the CDR3, the DNA is TGTGCCAGCAGCCCTCGACAGGGTCGCGGAGAGACCCAGTACTTC. Translated: CASSPRQGRGETQYF.

The table lists this clonotype with many counts. This rearrangement joins TRBV11-2 to TRBJ2-2; 10 positions agree with TRBD1. Germline V lookup: CDR1 SGHAT, CDR2 FQNNGV. Trimming at V came to 1 base and at J to 4 bases, leaving 0 bases not matched to a gene. The CDR3 extends over 15 amino acids. The CDR3 region is CASSLGTGGTGELFF. In DNA, the CDR3 is TGTGCCAGCAGCTTAGGGACAGGGGGCACCGGGGAGCTGTTTTTT.

This clonotype is categorized as medium-sized (0.01 to 0.1%). The gene calls are TRBV4-3 and TRBJ1-1; 8 nucleotides align to TRBD1. The CDR3 contains 14 residues. The junction had 3 bases not matched to a gene; V was cut back by 5 bases and J by 1 base. The germline CDR1 and CDR2 sequences are LGHNA and YSLEER. DNA of the CDR3: TGCGCCAGCAGCGAGACAGGGGCGAACACTGAAGCTTTCTTT. Residues: CASSETGANTEAFF.

This clonotype was seen many times. The chain couples TRBV7-2 to TRBJ2-2, with D perhaps being TRBD1 or TRBD2 (5 bases each). Germline-derived CDR1 and CDR2 are SGHTA and FQGNSA. Trimming left V 6 bases short and J 7 bases short, with 15 bases between. The CDR3 sequence is 14 residues long. The CDR3 loop reads CASSPGAVGGELFF. Written as DNA, the CDR3 is TGTGCCAGCAGTCCCGGGGCCGTCGGCGGGGAGCTGTTTTTT.

This clonotype was observed at least ten times. The J gene is TRBJ2-5, the V gene TRBV7-2; 7 bases line up with TRBD1. The germline CDR1 and CDR2 sequences are SGHTA and FQGNSA. J was trimmed by 1 base and V by 5 bases; bases with no gene match: 7. The CDR3 is 15 amino acids. The CDR3 sequence: CASSRDDRVQETQYF. The DNA of the CDR3 is TGTGCCAGCAGCCGGGACGACAGGGTCCAAGAGACCCAGTACTTC.

This clonotype was found many times. The chain is built from TRBV27 and TRBJ1-1; D remains ambiguous. The CDR3 sequence is 15 residues long. Germline V gene data show CDR1 as MNHEY and CDR2 as SMNVEV (reference sequence). The V and J ends lost 4 bases and 0 bases respectively, with 12 bases between them. The CDR3 nucleotides are TGTGCCAGCAGTTGGAGTGGAGGGTTGAACACTGAAGCTTTCTTT. This gives the protein CASSWSGGLNTEAFF.

This clonotype was recorded many times. The gene calls are TRBV7-2 and TRBJ2-3; no firm D call. The CDR3 runs to 14 residues. Germline CDR1 SGHTA, CDR2 FQGNSA. Trimming took off 0 bases at V and 2 bases at J, with 6 bases between the two ends. The CDR3 bases are TGTGCCAGCAGCTTAGCCTCTTTCACAGATACGCAGTATTTT. Translating gives CASSLASFTDTQYF.

This clonotype showed up many times. The DNA of the CDR3 is TGTGCCAGCAGCGTAAGACTAGTGGGTGAGCAGTTCTTC. Residues: CASSVRLVGEQFF. This chain links TRBV3-1 with TRBJ2-1, with D perhaps matching TRBD2 (6 bases). Germline V gene lookup returns CDR1 LGHDT and CDR2 YNNKEL (reference sequence). There are 13 residues in the CDR3. V was pared by 5 bases and J by 9 bases, with 14 bases between.

The sample holds many counts of this clonotype. This chain joins TRBV5-1 and TRBJ1-2; D unresolved. V lost 0 bases, J lost 4 bases, and 10 bases lay in between. CDR3 length: 14 residues. Germline loops: CDR1 SGHRS, CDR2 YFSETQ. CDR3 nucleotides: TGCGCCAGCAGCTTGGATGCCGCACCCTATGGCTACACCTTC. Translating gives CASSLDAAPYGYTF.

This clonotype was found many times. This rearrangement joins TRBV28 to TRBJ1-2; no clear D. V gave up 5 bases and J gave up 2 bases, with 12 bases separating them. Germline CDR1 MDHEN, CDR2 SYDVKM. The CDR3 consists of 14 residues. Here the CDR3 reads CASSTLGGNYGYTF. CDR3 nucleotide sequence: TGTGCCAGCAGTACTCTGGGAGGGAACTATGGCTACACCTTC.

Many counts were recorded for this clonotype. The V and J genes are TRBV20-1 and TRBJ1-6, with 7 positions matching TRBD1. The V gene's germline CDR1 is DFQATT and CDR2 SNEGSKA (reference sequence). J gave up 7 bases and V 2 bases, and 8 bases lay outside the gene matches. The CDR3 covers 15 residues. The chain's CDR3 is CSARSVGQVNSPLHF. CDR3 coding DNA: TGCAGTGCTAGATCCGTAGGACAGGTCAATTCACCCCTCCACTTT.

The chain carries TRBV5-1 and TRBJ2-5; D remains unclear. Between the trimmed V and J ends, which lost 0 bases and 4 bases, there was a span of 7 bases. The CDR3 is 13 residues long. The germline V gene encodes CDR1 SGHRS and CDR2 YFSETQ. The CDR3 sequence is CASSLAVVETQYF. DNA for the CDR3: TGCGCCAGCAGCTTGGCCGTGGTAGAGACCCAGTACTTC. Variable domain in full (rest from reference TRBV5-1 and TRBJ2-5): KAGVTQTPRYLIKTRGQQVTLSCSPISGHRSVSWYQQTPGQGLQFLFEYFSETQRNKGNFPGRFSGRQFSNSRSEMNVSTLELGDSALYLCASSLAVVETQYFGPGTRLLVL.

The rearrangement links TRBV6-4 to TRBJ2-3; 7 bases map to TRBD2. The ends lost 6 bases at V and 2 bases at J; junction bases unmatched: 8. This CDR3 is 15 amino acids long. Germline CDR1 MRHNA, CDR2 SNTAGT. The CDR3 is CASSETGGNTDTQYF. The CDR3, as DNA: TGTGCCAGCAGCGAAACGGGGGGAAACACAGATACGCAGTATTTT.